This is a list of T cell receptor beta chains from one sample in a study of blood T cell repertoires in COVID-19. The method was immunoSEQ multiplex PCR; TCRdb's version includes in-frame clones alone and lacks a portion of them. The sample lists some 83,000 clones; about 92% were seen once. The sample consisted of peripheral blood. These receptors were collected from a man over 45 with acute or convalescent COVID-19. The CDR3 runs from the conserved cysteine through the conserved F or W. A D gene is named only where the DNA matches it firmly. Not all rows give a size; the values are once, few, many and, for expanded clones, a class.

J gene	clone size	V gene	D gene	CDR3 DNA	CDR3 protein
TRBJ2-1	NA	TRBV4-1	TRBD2	TGCGCCAGCAGCCAAGGTCTGCGGGGGGGGTACAATGAGCAGTTCTTC	CASSQGLRGGYNEQFF
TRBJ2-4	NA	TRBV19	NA	TGTGCCAGTGGTCCGGGAATTGCCAACATTCAGTACTTC	CASGPGIANIQYF
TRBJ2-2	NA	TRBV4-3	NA	TGCGCCAGCAGCCAAGGGGGAACAGGCGGGGAGCTGTTTTTT	CASSQGGTGGELFF
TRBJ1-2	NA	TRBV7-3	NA	TGTGCCAGCAGCTACCAGGGAGGGCAAGGTGGCTACACCTTC	CASSYQGGQGGYTF
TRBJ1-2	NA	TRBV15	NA	TGTGCCACCAGCAGCATTAAGGACAGCCATTGGGTCTATGGCTACACCTTC	CATSSIKDSHWVYGYTF
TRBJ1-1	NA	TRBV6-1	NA	TGTGCCAGCAGTGAAAATGTTGGGCGGGACACTGAAGCTTTCTTT	CASSENVGRDTEAFF
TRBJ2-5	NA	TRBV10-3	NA	TGTGCCATCAGTGTCACGGGGGAGACCCAGTACTTC	CAISVTGETQYF
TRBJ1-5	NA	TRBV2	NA	TGTGCCAGCAACCTAGCACAGGGCCCTAAGCCCCAGCATTTT	CASNLAQGPKPQHF
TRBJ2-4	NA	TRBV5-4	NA	TGTGCCAGCAGCTTGATAGAAACCAAAAACATTCAGTACTTC	CASSLIETKNIQYF
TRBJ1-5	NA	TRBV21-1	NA	TGTGCCAGCCCACAACCGCAGCCCCAGCATTTT	CASPQPQPQHF
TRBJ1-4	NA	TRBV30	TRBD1	TGTGCCTGGAGAAGGACAGGGAGAGAAAAACTGTTTTTT	CAWRRTGREKLFF
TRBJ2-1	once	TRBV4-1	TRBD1	TGCGCCAGCAGCCAGCCATTCAGGGGGTCGTGGGCAGAGCAGTTCTTC	CASSQPFRGSWAEQFF
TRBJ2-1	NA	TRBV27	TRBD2	TGTGCCAGCAGTCCCAGCGGGAGCTCCTACAATGAGCAGTTCTTC	CASSPSGSSYNEQFF
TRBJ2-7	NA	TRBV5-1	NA	TGCGCCAGCAGCTATCGGTCCTCTGAGAACGAGCAGTACTTC	CASSYRSSENEQYF
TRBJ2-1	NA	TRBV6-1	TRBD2	TGTGCCAGCAGTGAAGGACTAGCGGGAGCCCTCAACTCCTACAATGAGCAGTTCTTC	CASSEGLAGALNSYNEQFF
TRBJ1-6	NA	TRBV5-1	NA	TGCGCCAGCAGCTTTAGTACAGCAAGTAATTCACCCCTCCACTTT	CASSFSTASNSPLHF
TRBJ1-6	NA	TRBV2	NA	TGTGCCAGCACTGACAGAAGGGGGAATAATTCACCCCTCCACTTT	CASTDRRGNNSPLHF
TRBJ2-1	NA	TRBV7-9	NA	TGTGCCAGCAGCTCCCTCTCCTACAATGAGCAGTTCTTC	CASSSLSYNEQFF
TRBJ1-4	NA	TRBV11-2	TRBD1	TGTGCCAGCAGCGCCCGGACAGGAGTATACGAAAAACTGTTTTTT	CASSARTGVYEKLFF
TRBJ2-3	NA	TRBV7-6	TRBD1	TGTGCCAGCAGCTCCCAACAGGGGGTGACAGATACGCAGTATTTT	CASSSQQGVTDTQYF
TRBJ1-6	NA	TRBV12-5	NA	TGTGCTAGTGGTTTGGACAGGGATTCACCCCTCCACTTT	CASGLDRDSPLHF
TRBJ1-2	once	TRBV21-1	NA	TGTGCCAGCAGCAATGGGGTACAGGGGGCGGGGAGGTGGTATGGCTACACCTTC	CASSNGVQGAGRWYGYTF
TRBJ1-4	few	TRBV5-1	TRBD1	TGCGCCAGCAGCTTGGGGACAGGGTATCACGAAAAACTGTTTTTT	CASSLGTGYHEKLFF
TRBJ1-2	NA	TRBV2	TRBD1	TGTGCCAGCAGTGTTGAGGGGGCAGGCTATGGCTACACCTTC	CASSVEGAGYGYTF
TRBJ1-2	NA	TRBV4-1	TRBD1	TGCGCCAGCAGTCAACCCGGGACAGGGTATGGCTACACCTTC	CASSQPGTGYGYTF
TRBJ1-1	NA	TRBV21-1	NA	TGTGCCAGCAGTCGAGGCCCCGGTGAAGCTTTCTTT	CASSRGPGEAFF
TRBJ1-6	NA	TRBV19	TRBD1	TGTGCCAGTAGTGCCACCCGACAGGGTGGTTCACCCCTCCACTTT	CASSATRQGGSPLHF
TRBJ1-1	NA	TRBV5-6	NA	TGTGCCAGCAGCTTTTTGAACAGGCTGAACACTGAAGCTTTCTTT	CASSFLNRLNTEAFF
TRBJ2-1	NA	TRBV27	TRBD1	TGTGCCAGCAGTGCTCTGGGACAGGGATACAATGAGCAGTTCTTC	CASSALGQGYNEQFF
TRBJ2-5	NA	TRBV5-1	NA	TGCGCCAGCAGCTTGGTGGGCAGGGGCAACCAAGAGACCCAGTACTTC	CASSLVGRGNQETQYF
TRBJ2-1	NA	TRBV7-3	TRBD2	TGTGCCAGCAGCTTTAGCGGGGGGTTAGGGAATGAGCAGTTCTTC	CASSFSGGLGNEQFF
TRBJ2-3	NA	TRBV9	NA	TGTGCCAGCAGCGCCCCAGGGCTAGATACGCAGTATTTT	CASSAPGLDTQYF
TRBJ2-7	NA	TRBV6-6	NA	TGTGCCACCTCCTTAACGGGCTACGAGCAGTACTTC	CATSLTGYEQYF
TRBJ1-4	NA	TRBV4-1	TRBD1	TGCGCCAGCAGCCAAATCCAGGGGGCTGATGAAAAACTGTTTTTT	CASSQIQGADEKLFF
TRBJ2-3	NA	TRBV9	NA	TGTGCCAGCAGCGTAGAAGGAGGGAGCACAGATACGCAGTATTTT	CASSVEGGSTDTQYF
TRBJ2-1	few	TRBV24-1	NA	TGTGCCACCAAGGACAGCTCCTACAATGAGCAGTTCTTC	CATKDSSYNEQFF
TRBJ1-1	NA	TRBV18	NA	TGTGCCAGCTCACGAAATCGGGATCAGAACACTGAAGCTTTCTTT	CASSRNRDQNTEAFF